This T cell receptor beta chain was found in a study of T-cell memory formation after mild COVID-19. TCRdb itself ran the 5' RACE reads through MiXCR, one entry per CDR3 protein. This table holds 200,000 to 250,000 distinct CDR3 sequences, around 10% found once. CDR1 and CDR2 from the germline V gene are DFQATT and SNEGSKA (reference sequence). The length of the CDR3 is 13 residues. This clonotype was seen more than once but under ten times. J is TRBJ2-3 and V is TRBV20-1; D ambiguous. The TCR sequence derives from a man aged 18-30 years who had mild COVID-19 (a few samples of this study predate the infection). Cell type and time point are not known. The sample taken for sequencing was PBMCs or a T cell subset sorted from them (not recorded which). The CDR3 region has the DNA TGCAGCCCGGTGGAAATTCTGGCAGATACGCAGTATTTT. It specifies CSPVEILADTQYF.